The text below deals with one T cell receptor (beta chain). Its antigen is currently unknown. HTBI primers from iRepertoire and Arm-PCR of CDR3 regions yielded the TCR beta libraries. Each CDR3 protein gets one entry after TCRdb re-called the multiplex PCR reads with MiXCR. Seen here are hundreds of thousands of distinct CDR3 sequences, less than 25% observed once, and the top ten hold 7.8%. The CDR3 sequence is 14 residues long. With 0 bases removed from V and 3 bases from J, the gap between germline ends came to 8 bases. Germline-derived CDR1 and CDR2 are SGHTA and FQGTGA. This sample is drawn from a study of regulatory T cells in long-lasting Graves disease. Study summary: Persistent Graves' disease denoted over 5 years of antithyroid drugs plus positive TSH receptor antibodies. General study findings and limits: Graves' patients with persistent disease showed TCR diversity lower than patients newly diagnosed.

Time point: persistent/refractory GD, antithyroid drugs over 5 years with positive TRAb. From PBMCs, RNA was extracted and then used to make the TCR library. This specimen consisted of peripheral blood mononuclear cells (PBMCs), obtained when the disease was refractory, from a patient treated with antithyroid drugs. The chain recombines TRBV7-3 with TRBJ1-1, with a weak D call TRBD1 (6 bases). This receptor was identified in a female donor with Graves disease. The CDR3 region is CASSLTGGDTEAFF. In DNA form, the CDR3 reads TGTGCCAGCAGCTTAACAGGGGGAGACACTGAAGCTTTCTTT.